A selection of T cell receptor beta chains follows, all from one sample in a study of blood T cell repertoires in COVID-19. Clones were read by immunoSEQ multiplex PCR, and TCRdb kept only the in-frame ones, dropping some. Of 65,000 to 85,000 clones listed, about 80% are singletons. The sequenced sample was peripheral blood. These receptors were collected from a man over 45 with active or convalescent COVID-19. Each CDR3 is given with its conserved first and last residue. The order of the fields is clone size, CDR3 length, D gene, V gene, J gene, CDR3 protein, CDR3 DNA. A D gene is named only where the DNA matches it firmly. The size field is filled for only some rows; it gives once, few, many or a size class.

-	13	-	TRBV19	TRBJ2-3	CASRSPPADTQYF	TGTGCCAGTAGATCTCCCCCCGCAGATACGCAGTATTTT
-	13	-	TRBV5-6	TRBJ2-1	CASSLRGYNEQFF	TGTGCCAGCAGCTTGCGGGGGTACAATGAGCAGTTCTTC
-	15	-	TRBV14	TRBJ2-2	CASSQATGFVGELFF	TGTGCCAGCAGCCAAGCAACAGGTTTTGTCGGGGAGCTGTTTTTT
-	15	-	TRBV3-1/TRBV3-2	TRBJ1-2	CASSQVYRAFSGYTF	TGTGCCAGCAGCCAAGTTTACAGGGCGTTCTCTGGCTACACCTTC
-	14	-	TRBV3-1/TRBV3-2	TRBJ1-3	CASSLPSGGNTIYF	TGTGCCAGCAGCCTGCCCTCGGGGGGAAACACCATATATTTT
few	14	TRBD1	TRBV6-5	TRBJ1-5	CASNPTGSNQPQHF	TGTGCCAGCAACCCGACAGGGAGCAATCAGCCCCAGCATTTT
-	19	TRBD2	TRBV7-6	TRBJ2-5	CASSSGASGGSRYQETQYF	TGTGCCAGCAGCTCGGGGGCTAGCGGGGGCTCAAGATACCAAGAGACCCAGTACTTC
-	14	TRBD1	TRBV7-2	TRBJ1-2	CASSRDRANYGYTF	TGTGCCAGCAGCCGGGACAGGGCAAATTATGGCTACACCTTC
-	15	TRBD1	TRBV5-6	TRBJ1-4	CASSPGTGLNEKLFF	TGTGCCAGCAGCCCCGGGACAGGGCTTAATGAAAAACTGTTTTTT
-	17	TRBD2	TRBV19	TRBJ2-1	CASSIALRGEGGNEQFF	TGTGCCAGTAGTATAGCACTACGCGGGGAGGGAGGCAATGAGCAGTTCTTC
-	13	TRBD1	TRBV14	TRBJ2-7	CASSPGTVVEQYF	TGTGCCAGCAGCCCCGGGACAGTAGTCGAGCAGTACTTC
-	18	TRBD2	TRBV4-2	TRBJ2-5	CASSQDGLAGAPGETQYF	TGTGCCAGCAGCCAAGATGGGCTAGCGGGGGCCCCAGGAGAGACCCAGTACTTC
few	12	-	TRBV12-3/TRBV12-4	TRBJ1-1	CASSRWNTEAFF	TGTGCCAGCAGCCGGTGGAACACTGAAGCTTTCTTT
-	15	TRBD2	TRBV5-1	TRBJ2-3	CASSLGTSGADTQYF	TGCGCCAGCAGCTTGGGGACTAGCGGGGCAGATACGCAGTATTTT
-	16	TRBD2	TRBV4-1	TRBJ2-7	CASSQRGAGASYEQYF	TGCGCCAGCAGCCAAAGAGGAGCGGGGGCTTCTTACGAGCAGTACTTC
-	17	TRBD2	TRBV6-2/TRBV6-3	TRBJ2-1	CASSYGGGSGGYNEQFF	TGTGCCAGCAGTTACGGGGGCGGTAGCGGGGGGTACAATGAGCAGTTCTTC
-	15	-	TRBV6-4	TRBJ2-1	CASSPSLGNYNEQFF	TGTGCCAGCAGTCCTAGCCTCGGTAACTACAATGAGCAGTTCTTC
-	16	TRBD2	TRBV24-1	TRBJ2-5	CATSDPTSGGAQTQYF	TGTGCCACCAGTGACCCTACTAGCGGGGGGGCCCAGACCCAGTACTTC
-	13	-	TRBV14	TRBJ2-5	CASSPNRVGAQYF	TGTGCCAGCAGCCCCAATAGAGTCGGGGCCCAGTACTTC
-	15	TRBD1	TRBV13	TRBJ1-2	CASSLGDRAGYGYTF	TGTGCCAGCAGCTTAGGCGACAGGGCAGGGTATGGCTACACCTTC
-	16	TRBD2	TRBV13	TRBJ2-1	CASSFSGTSGYNEQFF	TGTGCCAGCAGCTTCTCCGGGACTAGCGGCTACAATGAGCAGTTCTTC
once	15	-	TRBV18	TRBJ1-5	CASSLGQNNNQPQHF	TGTGCCAGCTCACTGGGACAAAACAACAATCAGCCCCAGCATTTT
-	13	TRBD1	TRBV6-5	TRBJ1-1	CASSPPTGVAAFF	TGTGCCAGCAGCCCCCCGACAGGGGTGGCCGCTTTCTTT
-	15	TRBD2	TRBV30	TRBJ2-1	CAWSPTAGVYNEQFF	TGTGCCTGGAGTCCCACAGCGGGGGTCTACAATGAGCAGTTCTTC
once	19	TRBD1	TRBV7-2	TRBJ2-2	CASSLNRIGRQGGTGELFF	TGTGCCAGCAGCTTAAATAGGATAGGGAGACAGGGCGGCACCGGGGAGCTGTTTTTT
-	17	TRBD2	TRBV7-8	TRBJ2-6	CASSFSGGSSGANVLTF	TGTGCCAGCAGCTTCAGCGGGGGTTCCTCTGGGGCCAACGTCCTGACTTTC
few	13	-	TRBV5-4	TRBJ2-2	CASSRQFPGELFF	TGTGCCAGCAGCCGACAGTTCCCCGGGGAGCTGTTTTTT
-	15	-	TRBV4-3	TRBJ2-5	CASSQDWDSEETQYF	TGCGCCAGCAGCCAAGATTGGGACTCAGAAGAGACCCAGTACTTC
-	11	-	TRBV20-1	TRBJ2-1	CSARSYNEQFF	TGCAGTGCCCGTTCCTACAATGAGCAGTTCTTC
-	14	-	TRBV19	TRBJ1-1	CASQQRQTNTEAFF	TGTGCCAGCCAGCAACGACAGACGAACACTGAAGCTTTCTTT
once	11	-	TRBV6-2/TRBV6-3	TRBJ1-3	CASSSLNTIYF	TGTGCCAGCAGTTCCCTTAACACCATATATTTT
once	15	TRBD2	TRBV7-2	TRBJ2-7	CASSHGLAAPYEQYF	TGTGCCAGCAGCCACGGACTAGCGGCCCCCTACGAGCAGTACTTC
-	13	-	TRBV27	TRBJ1-2	CASIARGGLGYTF	TGTGCCAGCATTGCCCGGGGGGGGCTTGGCTACACCTTC
-	16	-	TRBV9	TRBJ2-5	CASSPRGAGDQETQYF	TGTGCCAGCAGCCCCCGGGGGGCGGGGGACCAAGAGACCCAGTACTTC
few	14	-	TRBV7-8	TRBJ1-4	CASSLSGVNEKLFF	TGTGCCAGCAGCCTATCGGGGGTGAATGAAAAACTGTTTTTT
-	18	TRBD2	TRBV3-1/TRBV3-2	TRBJ2-7	CASSQTGLAGRKTYEQYF	TGTGCCAGCAGCCAAACTGGACTAGCGGGGAGGAAAACCTACGAGCAGTACTTC
once	12	-	TRBV12-5	TRBJ2-5	CASGRSRETQYF	TGTGCTAGTGGTCGGAGTCGAGAGACCCAGTACTTC
-	12	TRBD1	TRBV9	TRBJ1-1	CASSGRTGEAFF	TGTGCCAGCAGCGGCCGGACAGGGGAGGCGTTCTTT
-	15	-	TRBV6-5	TRBJ1-1	CASSYTRDWNTEAFF	TGTGCCAGCAGTTACACCCGGGATTGGAACACTGAAGCTTTCTTT
-	15	TRBD1	TRBV19	TRBJ2-3	CASRNRQGYRDTQYF	TGTGCCAGTAGGAACAGACAGGGTTATAGGGATACGCAGTATTTT
-	16	-	TRBV9	TRBJ2-2	CASSPPGRANTGELFF	TGTGCCAGCAGCCCGCCTGGGCGAGCGAACACCGGGGAGCTGTTTTTT
-	19	TRBD2	TRBV3-1/TRBV3-2	TRBJ2-3	CASSQEPSGGTRRTDTQYF	TGTGCCAGCAGCCAGGAGCCTAGCGGGGGGACGAGACGCACAGATACGCAGTATTTT
-	15	TRBD1	TRBV6-5	TRBJ1-2	CASSYPGTGYFGYTF	TGTGCCAGCAGTTACCCCGGGACAGGGTATTTTGGCTACACCTTC
-	11	-	TRBV29-1	TRBJ1-3	CSVDAGETIYF	TGCAGCGTTGATGCGGGTGAGACCATATATTTT
-	11	-	TRBV27	TRBJ1-2	CASKGVEGYTF	TGTGCCAGCAAAGGGGTGGAAGGCTACACCTTC
-	13	TRBD2	TRBV27	TRBJ2-7	CASRGGSSYEQYF	TGTGCCAGCAGGGGAGGGAGTTCCTACGAGCAGTACTTC
-	15	TRBD2	TRBV7-2	TRBJ2-7	CASSKVSGGASEQYF	TGTGCCAGCAGCAAGGTTAGCGGGGGGGCCTCGGAGCAGTACTTC
once	16	TRBD2	TRBV5-1	TRBJ2-1	CASSLGLAGGYHEQFF	TGCGCCAGCAGCTTGGGACTAGCGGGGGGTTACCATGAGCAGTTCTTC
-	14	TRBD1	TRBV4-1	TRBJ1-1	CASQGYRGNTEAFF	TGCGCCAGCCAGGGCTACAGGGGGAACACTGAAGCTTTCTTT
-	14	-	TRBV19	TRBJ1-1	CASSIQVLNTEAFF	TGTGCCAGTAGTATCCAGGTTTTGAACACTGAAGCTTTCTTT
-	16	-	TRBV3-1/TRBV3-2	TRBJ2-3	CASSQVRGSGTDTQYF	TGTGCCAGCAGCCAAGTCAGGGGATCGGGGACAGATACGCAGTATTTT
-	14	TRBD1	TRBV5-1	TRBJ2-2	CASSLQGATGELFF	TGCGCCAGCAGCCTACAGGGGGCCACCGGGGAGCTGTTTTTT
-	16	-	TRBV5-4	TRBJ2-3	CASSLGADPGWDTQYF	TGTGCCAGCAGCTTGGGGGCAGACCCTGGGTGGGATACGCAGTATTTT